The rows below give T cell receptor beta chains drawn from one sample of a study of blood T cell repertoires in COVID-19. Profiling relied on immunoSEQ multiplex PCR, and the TCRdb table lists in-frame clones only, not all of them. Found here are some 60,000 clones, roughly 86% of them singletons; the top ten hold 6.5% to 8%. The specimen was peripheral blood. These receptors were collected from a human donor with active COVID-19. The donor label of this sample is uncertain. Each CDR3 is given with its conserved first and last residue. A D gene is named only where the DNA matches it firmly. Some rows mark clone size as missing; the rest say once, few, many or name a class of expanded clone.

>TRBD1|TRBV6-2/TRBV6-3|once|TRBJ2-7
TGTGCCAGCAGTTGGCCGGGACAGGGCTACGAGCAGTACTTC
CASSWPGQGYEQYF
>NA|TRBV5-1|NA|TRBJ1-1
TGCGCCAGCAGCTTGGTGGCCAATAGCGCTGAAGCTTTCTTT
CASSLVANSAEAFF
>NA|TRBV11-3|NA|TRBJ2-5
TGTGCCAGCAGCTTAGGAGCGAAGGAGACCCAGTACTTC
CASSLGAKETQYF
>NA|TRBV2|few|TRBJ1-4
TGTGCCAGCAGCCCTACAGGGACACTGTTTTTT
CASSPTGTLFF
>TRBD1|TRBV12-5|NA|TRBJ2-1
TGTGCTAGTGGTTTGGGACAGGGAGCGTACAATGAGCAGTTCTTC
CASGLGQGAYNEQFF
>NA|TRBV11-3|NA|TRBJ2-2
TGTGCCAGCAGCTTAGCGGGAGCGGGTACCGGGGAGCTGTTTTTT
CASSLAGAGTGELFF
>NA|TRBV30|NA|TRBJ1-4
TGTGCCTGGAACGGCCAGGAAGAAAAACTGTTTTTT
CAWNGQEEKLFF
>NA|TRBV2|NA|TRBJ2-7
TGTGCCAGCAGTGCCAGACAGAACTCCTACGAGCAGTACTTC
CASSARQNSYEQYF
>TRBD1|TRBV7-3|NA|TRBJ1-1
TGTGCCAGCAGCTTATACGCAGGGGGCACTGAAGCTTTCTTT
CASSLYAGGTEAFF
>TRBD1|TRBV4-1|once|TRBJ1-5
TGCGCCAGCAGCCAATATGGGGGTAATGGGGGGCCCGACCAGGGGGCCCAGCATTTT
CASSQYGGNGGPDQGAQHF
>NA|TRBV15|NA|TRBJ1-5
TGTGCCACCAGCGGTATGGCGGGCGATCAGCCCCAGCATTTT
CATSGMAGDQPQHF
>TRBD2|TRBV7-2|NA|TRBJ2-3
TGTGCCAGCAGCAGGCTCGGGACTAGCGGGGCAGATACGCAGTATTTT
CASSRLGTSGADTQYF
>NA|TRBV28|NA|TRBJ1-2
TGTGCCAGCAGTTTATCGAGCAGGGGACCTTATGGCTACACCTTC
CASSLSSRGPYGYTF
>TRBD1|TRBV9|NA|TRBJ2-7
TGTGCCAGCAGCGTTGGGACAGGGTTGGGGGAGCAGTACTTC
CASSVGTGLGEQYF
>NA|TRBV27|NA|TRBJ1-4
TGTGCCAGCAGTTTAATGGGACAAAGGGAAAAACTGTTTTTT
CASSLMGQREKLFF
>TRBD2|TRBV5-1|NA|TRBJ2-7
TGCGCCAGCAGCCGGGGGGATCAGGTCGAGCAGTACTTC
CASSRGDQVEQYF
>TRBD2|TRBV6-5|NA|TRBJ2-7
TGTGCCAGCAGTTGGACTAGCGGGGTGTCCTACGAGCAGTACTTC
CASSWTSGVSYEQYF
>TRBD1|TRBV5-4|NA|TRBJ2-7
TGTGCCAGCAGCCTTCCACAGGGGGTCCCCTACGAGCAGTACTTC
CASSLPQGVPYEQYF
>NA|TRBV9|NA|TRBJ2-5
TGTGCCAGCAGCCAAAGAACAACGGAGACCCAGTACTTC
CASSQRTTETQYF
>TRBD2|TRBV4-3|NA|TRBJ2-1
TGCGCCAGCAGCCTCGGGACTAGCGGGAGCACGGAGCAGTTCTTC
CASSLGTSGSTEQFF
>TRBD1|TRBV24-1|NA|TRBJ1-5
TGTGCCACCAGTGATGGGACAGTACTAGCCTTT
CATSDGTVLAF
>NA|TRBV6-5|NA|TRBJ2-2
TGTGCCAGCAGTTTTGATACGACAGCGAACACCGGGGAGCTGTTTTTT
CASSFDTTANTGELFF
>NA|TRBV5-6|few|TRBJ2-7
TGTGCCAGCAGCTTGGAAACCACCGGGACAGAGCAGTACTTC
CASSLETTGTEQYF
>NA|TRBV28|NA|TRBJ1-2
TGTGCCAGCAGTCCCAGGGCCTACTATGGCTACACCTTC
CASSPRAYYGYTF
>NA|TRBV20-1|NA|TRBJ2-7
TGCAGTGCTAGAGAAACCCGGGAGCAGTACTTC
CSARETREQYF
>TRBD2|TRBV5-1|NA|TRBJ2-1
TGCGCCAGCAGCTTGGGGACTAGCGGCTACAATGAGCAGTTCTTC
CASSLGTSGYNEQFF
>TRBD1|TRBV11-3|NA|TRBJ2-2
TGTGCCAGCAGCTTGGGGGACAGGGACACCGGGGAGCTGTTTTTT
CASSLGDRDTGELFF
>TRBD1|TRBV9|NA|TRBJ1-4
TGTGCCAGCAGCGCCGAGGGACAGGGGGTGGAAAAACTGTTTTTT
CASSAEGQGVEKLFF
>NA|TRBV12-1|NA|TRBJ2-4
TGTGCCAGCAGCAGTGGACTAGCGGGGAAAAAAAACATTCAGTACTTC
CASSSGLAGKKNIQYF
>TRBD1|TRBV7-8|NA|TRBJ1-1
TGTGCCAGCACCTCAGAAGGGGGCGCAGTCACTGAAGCTTTCTTT
CASTSEGGAVTEAFF
>NA|TRBV7-9|few|TRBJ2-1
TGTGCCAGCAGCCGCACTAATGAGCAGTTCTTC
CASSRTNEQFF
>NA|TRBV27|NA|TRBJ2-1
TGTGCCAGCTTAGAGGGAGGACCGACCAATGAGCAGTTCTTC
CASLEGGPTNEQFF
>NA|TRBV19|NA|TRBJ2-1
TGTGCCAGTAGTATGATGGACACCATGGAGCAGTTCTTC
CASSMMDTMEQFF
>NA|TRBV24-1|once|TRBJ1-5
TGTGCCACCAGTGATTCGGGTCAGCCCCAGCATTTT
CATSDSGQPQHF
>NA|TRBV2|NA|TRBJ2-3
TGTGCCAGCAGTGAAGCTGTGATCACTAAGGTTGATACGCAGTATTTT
CASSEAVITKVDTQYF
>NA|TRBV28|NA|TRBJ2-1
TGTGCCAGCAGAATCGACAGGAATTACAATGAGCAGTTCTTC
CASRIDRNYNEQFF
>NA|TRBV7-2|NA|TRBJ1-4
TGTGCCAGCAGCCAGGTGACTAATGAAAAACTGTTTTTT
CASSQVTNEKLFF
>NA|TRBV5-1|NA|TRBJ1-2
TGCGCCAGCAGCTTAGGACAACTCTATGGCTACACCTTC
CASSLGQLYGYTF
>NA|TRBV23-1|NA|TRBJ1-4
TGCGCCAGCAGTCACTGCAGGGTAACTAATGAAAAACTGTTTTTT
CASSHCRVTNEKLFF
>NA|TRBV10-3|NA|TRBJ2-3
TGTGCCATCAGGGACTTAGATACGCAGTATTTT
CAIRDLDTQYF
>NA|TRBV19|NA|TRBJ2-2
TGTGCCAGTAAGATGGGAGGCCGGGTCACCGGGGAGCTGTTTTTT
CASKMGGRVTGELFF
>NA|TRBV2|NA|TRBJ2-2
TGTGCCAGCAGTGACCCCGGGAACACCGGGGAGCTGTTTTTT
CASSDPGNTGELFF
>NA|TRBV6-5|NA|TRBJ2-7
TGTGCCAGCAACCAAGGGGGGGCGGCCTACGAGCAGTACTTC
CASNQGGAAYEQYF
>NA|TRBV6-5|NA|TRBJ2-7
TGTGCCAGCAGTAACGCGGGATCCTACGAGCAGTACTTC
CASSNAGSYEQYF
>TRBD2|TRBV27|NA|TRBJ2-5
TGTGCCAGCAGTTTAGAGGGACTAGCGGGAGTAGAGACCCAGTACTTC
CASSLEGLAGVETQYF
>NA|TRBV5-4|NA|TRBJ2-7
TGTGCCAGCAGCCCAACCCCGGCGGGGGAGCAGTACTTC
CASSPTPAGEQYF
>NA|TRBV7-3|NA|TRBJ2-2
TGTGCCAGCAGCTTCGGAGACGCCGGGGAGCTGTTTTTT
CASSFGDAGELFF
>TRBD1|TRBV23-1|once|TRBJ1-5
TGCGCCAGCAGTCATCTCGGACAGGGAAAAAATCAGCCCCAGCATTTT
CASSHLGQGKNQPQHF
>NA|TRBV5-1|NA|TRBJ2-6
TGCGCCAGCATAGGGACATCTGGGGCCAACGTCCTGACTTTC
CASIGTSGANVLTF
>TRBD2|TRBV25-1|NA|TRBJ2-3
TGTGCCAGCAGCGGACTAGCGGACACAGATACGCAGTATTTT
CASSGLADTDTQYF
>TRBD1|TRBV6-6|few|TRBJ2-5
TGTGCCAGCAGGCTAACCCTTAGTTACAGGGGAGAGACCCAGTACTTC
CASRLTLSYRGETQYF
>NA|TRBV12-3/TRBV12-4|few|TRBJ1-2
TGTGCCAGCAGGACACGGATCTATGGCTACACCTTC
CASRTRIYGYTF
>TRBD2|TRBV19|NA|TRBJ2-7
TGTGCCAGTAGTCCTCTAGCGGGAGAGATTCGCTACGAGCAGTACTTC
CASSPLAGEIRYEQYF
>TRBD1|TRBV2|NA|TRBJ1-1
TGTGCCAGCAGTTCCCAGGGGGCCACGAACACTGAAGCTTTCTTT
CASSSQGATNTEAFF